One and the same sample provided the 7 T cell receptor beta chains below, sequenced in a study of blood T cell repertoires in COVID-19. Sequencing was performed with immunoSEQ multiplex PCR; in TCRdb, only in-frame clones are kept and a portion is missing. The sample records hundreds of thousands of clones, roughly 80% being singletons. Sequenced material: peripheral blood. The source is a woman older than 75 with COVID-19, enrolled during active disease.

V and J are TRBV18 and TRBJ1-4; 10 nucleotides agree with TRBD1. J lost 4 bases, V lost 4 bases, and 3 bases had no gene match. Germline V lookup: CDR1 KGHSH, CDR2 LQKENI. This CDR3 is built from 15 residues. The CDR3 spells CASSLGTGVNEKLFF. Here the CDR3 DNA reads TGTGCCAGCTCACTCGGGACAGGGGTTAATGAAAAACTGTTTTTT.

The chain carries TRBV19 and TRBJ1-5, with D possibly matching TRBD1 (6 bases). This CDR3 comprises 17 residues. V was shortened by 8 bases and J by 1 base, with 21 bases between the two germline ends. Per germline, CDR1 LNHDA and CDR2 SQIVND (reference sequence). DNA of the CDR3: TGTGCCAGTGCCAACATGGGATCAGGGGCGAGCAATCAGCCCCAGCATTTT. Its translation is CASANMGSGASNQPQHF.

V and J are TRBV7-9 and TRBJ1-2; 7 bases map to TRBD1. The CDR3 totals 15 residues. CDR1 and CDR2 (germline): SEHNR, FQNEAQ (reference sequence). The trim removed 6 bases at V and 7 bases at J, leaving 14 bases unmatched. The CDR3 loop is CASSEGTAPRGGYTF. DNA for the CDR3: TGTGCCAGCAGTGAAGGGACAGCCCCGCGGGGTGGCTACACCTTC. The entire variable domain, with the rest obtained from reference TRBV7-9 and TRBJ1-2, is as follows: DTGVSQNPRHKITKRGQNVTFRCDPISEHNRLYWYRQTLGQGPEFLTYFQNEAQLEKSRLLSDRFSAERPKGSFSTLEIQRTEQGDSAMYLCASSEGTAPRGGYTFGSGTRLTVV.

V gene TRBV25-1 combines with J gene TRBJ2-3; 9 bases fit TRBD2. V lost 5 bases and J lost 3; bases outside the gene matches: 9. Germline V gives CDR1 MGHDK, CDR2 SYGVNS. The CDR3 is 16 amino acids. CDR3 region: CASSNIAGVITDTQYF. The CDR3 DNA is TGTGCCAGCAGTAACATAGCGGGAGTCATAACAGATACGCAGTATTTT.

The chain is built from TRBV6-5 and TRBJ1-1; D ambiguous. The CDR3 has 15 amino acids. CDR1 is MNHEY and CDR2 is SVGAGI in the germline V gene. Trimming left V 0 bases short and J 1 base short, with 9 bases between. As DNA, the CDR3 is TGTGCCAGCAGTTACTCGCGTTCCAAGAACACTGAAGCTTTCTTT. Protein sequence: CASSYSRSKNTEAFF.

This chain links TRBV20-1 with TRBJ1-2, with D possibly TRBD1 on 5 matching bases. The germline gives CDR1 DFQATT, CDR2 SNEGSKA (reference sequence). This CDR3 comprises 11 residues. The V and J ends lost 5 bases and 7 bases respectively, with 11 bases between them. The DNA for the CDR3 is TGCAGTGCTGGGACGGGAGGTGGCTACACCTTC. Its protein is CSAGTGGGYTF.

J is TRBJ2-5 and V is TRBV30; the D gene is possibly TRBD1 (5 bases). CDR1 and CDR2 from the germline V gene are GTSNPN and SVGIG (reference sequence). The CDR3 consists of 14 residues. Deletions cut 4 bases from V and 7 bases from J, with 19 bases between. The CDR3 region is CAWNFRSHQGTQYF. The CDR3 nucleotides read TGTGCCTGGAATTTCCGTAGCCATCAGGGGACCCAGTACTTC.